This T cell receptor beta chain comes out of a study of CD8+ T cells in alopecia areata. CDR3 length: 14 amino acids. Germline V gene data show CDR1 as MNHEY and CDR2 as SMNVEV (reference sequence). Losses at the gene ends were 6 bases for V and 11 bases for J; bases not matched to a gene: 14. Study findings and constraints: Clonality exceeded that of normal scalp in lesional scalp, most notably in alopecia totalis/universalis.

PBMCs were stained for CD3, CD4 and CD8, and CD4+ and CD8+ T cells were sorted. Turning to this clone: Its matching antigen is unknown.

The authors extracted RNA and reverse transcribed it into cDNA as the sequencing template. TCRdb's copy holds only in-frame clones and misses some; the assay was immunoSEQ multiplex PCR. The table has 200,000 to 250,000 clones, approximately 60% seen once; the top ten hold approximately 4.9%. The sample comprised CD8+ T cells sorted from blood. The receptor comes from a human donor in good health. The rearrangement links TRBV27 to TRBJ2-7, with 9 bases lining up with TRBD1. The CDR3 loop is CASSNTGTGLEKYF. The CDR3 DNA reads as TGTGCCAGCAGCAATACCGGGACAGGGCTAGAAAAGTACTTC.